The 20 T cell receptor beta chains below were found in one sample sequenced in a study of blood T cell repertoires in COVID-19. Profiling relied on immunoSEQ multiplex PCR, and the TCRdb table lists in-frame clones only, not all of them. Of 100,000 to 150,000 clones in the sample, 60% to 75% were seen once. Sequencing was done on a sample of peripheral blood. The origin of the receptors is a woman aged 70 to 79 with acute or convalescent COVID-19.

This clone was recorded at least ten times. The chain combines TRBV19 with TRBJ2-7; D remains unclear. CDR3 length: 11 amino acids. The germline V and J ends were trimmed by 4 bases and 7 bases, with 8 bases remaining between them. The germline gives CDR1 LNHDA, CDR2 SQIVND (reference sequence). CDR3 DNA: TGTGCCAGTAGTAGAGGCGTTGAGCAGTACTTC. Translation: CASSRGVEQYF. The full variable domain, its missing parts supplied by reference TRBV19 and TRBJ2-7, is DGGITQSPKYLFRKEGQNVTLSCEQNLNHDAMYWYRQDPGQGLRLIYYSQIVNDFQKGDIAEGYSVSREKKESFPLTVTSAQKNPTAFYLCASSRGVEQYFGPGTRLTVT.

The V and J genes are TRBV5-1 and TRBJ2-5; D is perhaps TRBD1 (6 bases). The V and J ends lost 4 bases and 4 bases respectively, with 11 bases between them. There are 13 residues in the CDR3. Germline lookup yields CDR1 SGHRS and CDR2 YFSETQ. The CDR3 nucleotides read TGCGCCAGCAGCCGGGACACGGGAGAGACCCAGTACTTC. It is translated as CASSRDTGETQYF. Variable domain in full (rest from reference TRBV5-1 and TRBJ2-5): KAGVTQTPRYLIKTRGQQVTLSCSPISGHRSVSWYQQTPGQGLQFLFEYFSETQRNKGNFPGRFSGRQFSNSRSEMNVSTLELGDSALYLCASSRDTGETQYFGPGTRLLVL.

This chain uses TRBV11-2 with TRBJ1-6; TRBD1 aligns across 8 bases. The germline gives CDR1 SGHAT, CDR2 FQNNGV. The CDR3 length is 14 residues. V lost 1 base to trimming and J lost 10 bases; unmatched junction nucleotides: 3. In nucleotides, the CDR3 is TGTGCCAGCAGCTTAGGACAGGGGAGCTCACCCCTCCACTTT. Its protein product is CASSLGQGSSPLHF. The full variable domain, with the rest looked up from reference TRBV11-2 and TRBJ1-6, is EAGVAQSPRYKIIEKRQSVAFWCNPISGHATLYWYQQILGQGPKLLIQFQNNGVVDDSQLPKDRFSAERLKGVDSTLKIQPAKLEDSAVYLCASSLGQGSSPLHFGNGTRLTVT.

The chain joins TRBV29-1 to TRBJ2-7; 7 bases match TRBD2. The CDR3 consists of 15 residues. Germline lookup yields CDR1 SQVTM and CDR2 ANQGSEA. Trimming cost V 3 bases and J 4 bases; bases outside gene matches: 12. The CDR3 nucleotides are TGCAGCGTTGAGATCGGTGAGGGAGGGAGTTACGAGCAGTACTTC. Protein: CSVEIGEGGSYEQYF.

The gene calls are TRBV10-3 and TRBJ2-2, with 7 bases lining up with TRBD2. The CDR3 is 15 residues long. CDR1 and CDR2 from the germline V gene are ENHRY and SYGVKD. Germline trimming cut 7 bases from V and 3 bases from J; bases unmatched to any gene: 8. The CDR3 coding sequence is TGTGCCATCAACGGCGGGAGCGGGGACACCGGGGAGCTGTTTTTT. Translation gives CAINGGSGDTGELFF.

A word on this clone: The junction does not match germline at one end; this may be a read error. The chain links TRBV3-1 (or the pseudogene TRBV3-2) to TRBJ1-6, with 12 bases that match TRBD1. Looked up from germline, CDR1 is LGHDT and CDR2 is YNNKEL (reference sequence). The CDR3 is made up of 14 amino acids. CDR3 coding DNA: TGTGTCAGCAGTCTGGGACAGGGGGCTTCACCCCTCCACTTT. Protein product: CVSSLGQGASPLHF.

The chain uses TRBV30 and TRBJ1-2; 7 positions match TRBD1. Per germline, CDR1 GTSNPN and CDR2 SVGIG (reference sequence). The CDR3 loop spans 14 amino acids. J was trimmed by 6 bases and V by 5 bases; bases with no gene match: 12. This chain's CDR3 is CAWGDRALGDGYTF. The CDR3 DNA reads as TGTGCCTGGGGAGACAGGGCATTGGGGGATGGCTACACCTTC.

This chain joins TRBV28 and TRBJ1-6, with a weak D call TRBD1 (5 bases). The CDR3 runs 14 residues. V was trimmed by 3 bases and J by 10 bases, leaving 13 bases between them. Germline CDR1 MDHEN, CDR2 SYDVKM. The CDR3 DNA is TGTGCCAGCAGTTTTAGGCAGGGAAGGTCACCCCTCCACTTT. Protein product: CASSFRQGRSPLHF.

The chain couples TRBV20-1 to TRBJ1-2, with D possibly being TRBD1 (5 bases). The CDR3 covers 13 residues. Germline lookup yields CDR1 DFQATT and CDR2 SNEGSKA (reference sequence). V dropped 3 bases and J dropped 3 bases, with 11 bases sitting between them. The CDR3 nucleotides read TGCAGTGCTAGTCGGGGGGAAGACTATGGCTACACCTTC. As protein: CSASRGEDYGYTF.

This clone came up a few times. J is TRBJ2-1 and V is TRBV29-1; D is ambiguous. Germline V lookup: CDR1 SQVTM, CDR2 ANQGSEA. The V and J ends lost 3 bases and 6 bases respectively, with 9 bases between them. The CDR3 length is 12 residues. The CDR3 coding sequence is TGCAGCGTTGAGGGTCGGGTCAATGAGCAGTTCTTC. It specifies CSVEGRVNEQFF.

V is TRBV19 and J is TRBJ1-2; possibly TRBD1 for D (6 bases). The CDR3 contains 14 residues. The germline V gene encodes CDR1 LNHDA and CDR2 SQIVND (reference sequence). Trimming left V 0 bases short and J 8 bases short, with 13 bases between. Here the CDR3 reads CASSIDAKGEGYTF. The CDR3 DNA follows: TGTGCCAGTAGTATAGATGCGAAGGGGGAAGGCTACACCTTC.

This clone appeared a few times. The sample carries other DNA sequences with the same CDR3. The chain recombines TRBV6-5 with TRBJ1-3; D perhaps matches TRBD1 (5 bases). Trimming left V 7 bases short and J 1 base short, with 8 bases between. Germline V gives CDR1 MNHEY, CDR2 SVGAGI. This CDR3 comprises 13 residues. CDR3 DNA: TGTGCCAGCAATCAGGGTTCTGGAAACACCATATATTTT. As protein: CASNQGSGNTIYF.

This clone appeared a few times. This chain links TRBV9 with TRBJ2-5; possibly TRBD2 for D (5 bases). The germline V gene has CDR1 SGDLS and CDR2 YYNGEE. Trimming shortened V by 0 bases and J by 3 bases, and 12 bases separated the two germline ends. The CDR3 extends over 15 amino acids. CDR3 sequence reads: CASSVVRTREETQYF. CDR3 sequence (DNA): TGTGCCAGCAGCGTAGTTCGGACTCGGGAAGAGACCCAGTACTTC.

The chain links TRBV28 to TRBJ2-7; 7 nucleotides agree with TRBD2. The germline V gene encodes CDR1 MDHEN and CDR2 SYDVKM. After removal of 2 bases from V and 5 bases from J, the junction contained 6 bases not matched to a gene. The CDR3 extends over 14 amino acids. The CDR3 is CASSLGGVANEQYF. DNA for the CDR3: TGTGCCAGCAGTTTAGGGGGGGTGGCTAACGAGCAGTACTTC.

This chain joins TRBV6-2 or TRBV6-3 and TRBJ1-2; D may be TRBD1 (6 bases). This CDR3 is 14 amino acids long. V shed 6 bases and J shed 4 bases, with 15 bases lying between them. The germline CDR1 and CDR2 sequences are MNHEY and SVGEGT. The DNA of the CDR3 is TGTGCCAGCAGCCTACTTGGACAGTTCTATGGCTACACCTTC. Translated, it gives CASSLLGQFYGYTF.

The J gene is TRBJ1-1, the V gene TRBV11-2; a possible D gene is TRBD1 (5 bases). The germline CDR1 and CDR2 sequences are SGHAT and FQNNGV. The CDR3 contains 13 residues. The V end lost 8 bases, the J end lost 3 bases, and 13 bases lay between the germline ends. CDR3 amino acids: CASGTQGDTEAFF. Written as DNA, the CDR3 is TGTGCCAGCGGAACCCAAGGGGACACTGAAGCTTTCTTT.

The chain employs TRBV14 and TRBJ2-1; 9 bases map to TRBD2. The CDR3 totals 16 residues. V lost 4 bases, J lost 8 bases, and 12 bases stayed unmatched. Germline V CDR1 and CDR2: SGHDN, FVKESK. CDR3 amino acids: CASSRTGGRALHEQFF. CDR3 sequence (DNA): TGTGCCAGCAGCCGGACAGGCGGGAGGGCCTTACATGAGCAGTTCTTC.

The chain employs TRBV18 and TRBJ2-2; tentative D call: TRBD1 (6 bases). Per the germline V gene, CDR1 is KGHSH and CDR2 is LQKENI. V was pared by 4 bases and J by 0 bases, with 30 bases between. This CDR3 is 22 amino acids long. The CDR3, as DNA: TGTGCCAGCTCACGAAGATTCCAACCTTCGGCCGGAGAGGGGGCGAACACCGGGGAGCTGTTTTTT. It translates to CASSRRFQPSAGEGANTGELFF.

The chain joins TRBV27 to TRBJ2-5, with TRBD2 matching 11 bases. Trimming at V came to 6 bases and at J to 6 bases, leaving 6 bases not matched to a gene. This CDR3 contains 14 residues. Germline CDR1 is MNHEY and CDR2 is SMNVEV (reference sequence). CDR3 coding DNA: TGTGCCAGCAGGGTTAGCGGGAGGGGGAAGACCCAGTACTTC. Translated: CASRVSGRGKTQYF.

The chain employs TRBV21-1 and TRBJ2-1; TRBD2, the table's D call, lacks a check against the DNA. TRBV21-1 is recorded as a pseudogene. The CDR3 is 15 amino acids. CDR3 in DNA: TGTGCCAGCAGCATCTCGGAGGGACCATACAATGAGCAGTTCTTC. It encodes CASSISEGPYNEQFF.